A single sample is the source of the 21 T cell receptor beta chains below, sequenced in a study of shared clonotypes between healthy human individuals. Sequencing used immunoSEQ multiplex PCR; TCRdb keeps in-frame clones, though not all of them. Of about 1 million clones in the sample, more than 75% were seen once. The source material was memory CD4+ T cells from PBMCs. Described subset: CD45RA-negative fraction. The receptors derive from a man younger than 30 in good health. Some clones in this sample may be carry-over from other donors' samples.

J is TRBJ1-1 and V is TRBV5-1; 10 bases map to TRBD1. J was trimmed by 6 bases and V by 1 base; bases with no gene match: 6. The CDR3 contains 15 residues. The V gene's germline CDR1 is SGHRS and CDR2 YFSETQ. CDR3 DNA sequence: TGCGCCAGCAGCTTGTCCCGGGACAGGGGTTCTGAAGCTTTCTTT. Translation gives CASSLSRDRGSEAFF.

The chain recombines TRBV30 with TRBJ2-2; TRBD1 agrees at 7 bases. The junction had 5 bases not matched to a gene; V was cut back by 0 bases and J by 7 bases. The CDR3 is 14 amino acids. Per the germline V gene, CDR1 is GTSNPN and CDR2 is SVGIG (reference sequence). The CDR3 DNA follows: TGTGCCTGGAGTGTTAAGGGGGCTTACGGGGAGCTGTTTTTT. Its protein product is CAWSVKGAYGELFF. Together with reference TRBV30 and TRBJ2-2, the CDR3 gives the full variable domain: SQTIHQWPATLVQPVGSPLSLECTVEGTSNPNLYWYRQAAGRGLQLLFYSVGIGQISSEVPQNLSASRPQDRQFILSSKKLLLSDSGFYLCAWSVKGAYGELFFGEGSRLTVL.

This chain links TRBV5-1 with TRBJ1-1, with TRBD1 matching 7 bases. The V and J ends lost 4 bases and 11 bases, in that order; junction bases with no gene match: 8. Germline V gives CDR1 SGHRS, CDR2 YFSETQ. The CDR3 is 12 residues long. The CDR3: CASSQTGNDAFF. CDR3 nucleotides: TGCGCCAGCAGCCAGACAGGGAATGATGCTTTCTTT.

V usage is TRBV2 and J usage is TRBJ2-7, with a possible D match to TRBD1 (6 bases). The CDR3 is 16 residues long. Germline CDR1 and CDR2: SNHLY and FYNNEI. Trimming removed 7 bases from V and 3 bases from J, with 22 bases in between. The CDR3 nucleotides read TGTGCCAGCACTCAGGGGCCAGGGGACCAAGTCTACGAGCAGTACTTC. The encoded protein is CASTQGPGDQVYEQYF.

There are a few counts of this clone. The V gene is TRBV4-2, the J gene TRBJ1-1; possibly TRBD1 for D (5 bases). V shed 1 base and J shed 1 base, with 10 bases lying between them. The germline CDR1 and CDR2 sequences are LGHNA and YNFKEQ. There are 15 residues in the CDR3. The CDR3 DNA reads as TGTGCCAGCAGCCAAGGGCCGGGGGAGAACACTGAAGCTTTCTTT. Protein product: CASSQGPGENTEAFF.

This chain uses TRBV9 with TRBJ2-3, with 8 positions matching TRBD2. Germline values: CDR1 SGDLS, CDR2 YYNGEE. This CDR3 is built from 17 residues. J gave up 4 bases and V 4 bases, and 14 bases lay outside the gene matches. Here the CDR3 reads CASSHKPGLVESDTQYF. The CDR3 coding sequence is TGTGCCAGCAGCCATAAACCGGGACTAGTGGAATCAGATACGCAGTATTTT.

This clone has just a few counts. The sample carries other DNA sequences with the same CDR3. V gene TRBV7-9 combines with J gene TRBJ1-1; no reliable D call. Per the germline V gene, CDR1 is SEHNR and CDR2 is FQNEAQ (reference sequence). This CDR3 comprises 14 residues. V lost 5 bases, J lost 1 base, and 11 bases lay in between. The chain's CDR3 is CASSPWTENTEAFF. The CDR3 DNA sequence: TGTGCCAGCAGCCCATGGACGGAGAACACTGAAGCTTTCTTT.

A word on this clone: One end of the junction fails to match germline, which may point to a read error. The chain is built from TRBV7-9 and TRBJ2-2; no definite D call. The germline V gene encodes CDR1 SEHNR and CDR2 FQNEAQ (reference sequence). The CDR3 covers 13 residues. The CDR3 nucleotides are TGTGTCAGCAGCTTAGGAAACACCGGGGAGCTGTTTTTT. Residues: CVSSLGNTGELFF.

The chain recombines TRBV28 with TRBJ2-7; D is unresolved. Deletions cut 2 bases from V and 2 bases from J, with 10 bases between. Germline V gene sequence: CDR1 MDHEN, CDR2 SYDVKM. The CDR3 totals 14 residues. The CDR3 DNA sequence: TGTGCCAGCAGTTTACCGGGTAAAGCCTACGAGCAGTACTTC. Translating gives CASSLPGKAYEQYF.

This clone was detected only once. This chain connects TRBV25-1 to TRBJ1-2; D may be TRBD1 (5 bases). V dropped 5 bases and J dropped 4 bases, with 17 bases sitting between them. The CDR3 has 15 residues. Per the germline V gene, CDR1 is MGHDK and CDR2 is SYGVNS. This chain's CDR3 is CASSKLGTDLYGYTF. Written as DNA, the CDR3 is TGTGCCAGCAGTAAACTCGGGACGGACCTCTATGGCTACACCTTC.

The chain is built from TRBV9 and TRBJ1-1; D might be TRBD1 (5 bases). Trimming removed 3 bases at V and 1 base at J, with 13 bases between. Germline loops: CDR1 SGDLS, CDR2 YYNGEE. The CDR3 runs 15 residues. The CDR3 region is CASSARGRENTEAFF. In DNA form, the CDR3 reads TGTGCCAGCAGCGCTAGGGGCCGGGAGAACACTGAAGCTTTCTTT.

The CDR3 nucleotides are TGTGCCAGCAGTTCTGCTAGTATTGGGAGAAGGTCTGAAGCTTTCTTT. The encoded protein is CASSSASIGRRSEAFF. This chain joins TRBV28 and TRBJ1-1; D is uncertain. Trimming pared 4 bases from V and 6 bases from J, leaving 21 bases between. The CDR3 is 16 residues long. Per the germline V gene, CDR1 is MDHEN and CDR2 is SYDVKM.

This rearrangement joins TRBV6-5 to TRBJ2-7; D is undetermined. V lost 6 bases and J lost 3, with 18 bases in between. The CDR3 totals 15 residues. Germline CDR1 MNHEY, CDR2 SVGAGI. DNA of the CDR3: TGTGCCAGCAGGCAAGGATGGGGTTCGTTCTACGAGCAGTACTTC. Amino acid sequence: CASRQGWGSFYEQYF.

This chain connects TRBV14 to TRBJ1-1; TRBD1 agrees at 8 bases. Germline V gives CDR1 SGHDN, CDR2 FVKESK. Losses at the gene ends were 3 bases for V and 1 base for J; bases not matched to a gene: 13. CDR3 length: 18 residues. CDR3 sequence (DNA): TGTGCCAGCAGCCAGCTAAATCGAGGACAGGGAAGGAACACTGAAGCTTTCTTT. This encodes CASSQLNRGQGRNTEAFF.

This clone was seen more than once but under ten times. The chain links TRBV11-2 to TRBJ2-3, with TRBD1 matching 7 bases. Per the germline V gene, CDR1 is SGHAT and CDR2 is FQNNGV. There are 16 residues in the CDR3. The V and J ends lost 4 bases and 0 bases, in that order; junction bases with no gene match: 7. CDR3 coding DNA: TGTGCCAGCAGCTCCGACCGGGACAGAAGCACAGATACGCAGTATTTT. Translating gives CASSSDRDRSTDTQYF.

This clone was observed a single time. The chain links TRBV5-1 to TRBJ2-3; either TRBD1 or TRBD2 may fit D (5 bases each). V was clipped by 5 bases and J by 3 bases, with 16 bases between them. The CDR3 is 15 amino acids. Germline assignment: CDR1 SGHRS and CDR2 YFSETQ. The CDR3 coding sequence is TGCGCCAGCAGTGCGGACGGGACCTTGACAGATACGCAGTATTTT. Protein sequence: CASSADGTLTDTQYF.

The chain employs TRBV5-4 and TRBJ2-5; 7 bases match TRBD1. CDR1 and CDR2 (germline): SGHNT, YYREEE (reference sequence). The length of the CDR3 is 17 residues. Trimming took 2 bases from V and 6 from J; bases not matched to a gene: 16. The CDR3 region has the DNA TGTGCCAGCAGCTTTGCCCTAACAGGGGCCCTGGGTCAGACCCAGTACTTC. The encoded protein is CASSFALTGALGQTQYF.

This clone was detected only a few times. The V and J genes are TRBV5-1 and TRBJ1-1; no firm D call. V was shortened by 4 bases and J by 1 base, with 11 bases between the two germline ends. Looked up from germline, CDR1 is SGHRS and CDR2 is YFSETQ. The CDR3 contains 14 residues. The CDR3 sequence: CASSPMGPNTEAFF. DNA for the CDR3: TGCGCCAGCAGCCCGATGGGTCCGAACACTGAAGCTTTCTTT.

The chain carries TRBV2 and TRBJ1-5; D unclear. Germline V CDR1 and CDR2: SNHLY, FYNNEI. The ends were cut back, 2 bases at V and 6 bases at J, with 14 bases in the middle. This CDR3 contains 15 residues. CDR3 loop: CASSERQPGVQPQHF. CDR3 sequence (DNA): TGTGCCAGCAGTGAAAGGCAACCGGGTGTTCAGCCCCAGCATTTT.

The chain couples TRBV2 to TRBJ2-3; 8 bases are shared with TRBD2. This CDR3 has 15 residues. Germline V lookup: CDR1 SNHLY, CDR2 FYNNEI. The junction had 6 bases not matched to a gene; V was cut back by 6 bases and J by 1 base. The CDR3 here is CASSIQLAGTDTQYF. DNA for the CDR3: TGTGCCAGCAGCATTCAACTAGCGGGCACAGATACGCAGTATTTT.

The chain combines TRBV4-1 with TRBJ2-5; D might be TRBD2 (5 bases). V was shortened by 2 bases and J by 0 bases, with 10 bases between the two germline ends. The CDR3 spans 15 residues. Per germline, CDR1 MGHRA and CDR2 YSYEKL. CDR3 sequence reads: CASSQTTTYQETQYF. CDR3 bases: TGCGCCAGCAGCCAAACGACTACTTACCAAGAGACCCAGTACTTC.